Listed here are 16 T cell receptor beta chains from one sample, sequenced in a study of blood T cell repertoires in COVID-19. The data were produced by immunoSEQ multiplex PCR, yet TCRdb's version contains in-frame clones alone and is incomplete. In the table there are over 450,000 clones, less than 90% of which are singletons. Sequencing was done on a sample of peripheral blood. These receptors all come from a woman aged 50 to 60 with COVID-19, enrolled during active disease.

The V and J genes are TRBV2 and TRBJ2-3, with 7 bases identical to TRBD2. From germline, CDR1 is SNHLY and CDR2 FYNNEI. V lost 3 bases to trimming and J lost 4 bases; unmatched junction nucleotides: 4. The CDR3 has 14 residues. The CDR3 reads CASSEGLAADTQYF. Written as DNA, the CDR3 is TGTGCCAGCAGTGAGGGGCTAGCGGCAGATACGCAGTATTTT.

This chain connects TRBV4-1 to TRBJ1-1; D gene unclear. Germline V gene lookup returns CDR1 MGHRA and CDR2 YSYEKL. Trimming shortened V by 0 bases and J by 3 bases, and 8 bases separated the two germline ends. This CDR3 is 14 amino acids long. CDR3 coding DNA: TGCGCCAGCAGCCAAGATTTCAGATACACTGAAGCTTTCTTT. Its protein product is CASSQDFRYTEAFF.

The chain employs TRBV27 and TRBJ2-5; 7 bases line up with TRBD1. V was pared by 5 bases and J by 3 bases, with 9 bases of the junction left unmatched. Germline CDR1 MNHEY, CDR2 SMNVEV (reference sequence). CDR3 length: 15 residues. CDR3 coding DNA: TGTGCCAGCAGTCCCACCCCGACAGGGAAAGAGACCCAGTACTTC. Its translation: CASSPTPTGKETQYF.

This chain connects TRBV28 to TRBJ1-5; TRBD1 might be the D (5 bases). Germline V gene data show CDR1 as MDHEN and CDR2 as SYDVKM. This CDR3 is 13 amino acids long. The germline V and J ends were trimmed by 5 bases and 8 bases, with 13 bases remaining between them. The CDR3 nucleotides are TGTGCCAGCAGTCGAGGCGGGGGGAAGCCCCAGCATTTT. Translation: CASSRGGGKPQHF.

The V and J genes are TRBV29-1 and TRBJ2-2; the match to TRBD1 covers 12 bases. The CDR3 is 15 residues long. V was clipped by 3 bases and J by 6 bases; unmatched bases: 5. CDR1 is SQVTM, CDR2 ANQGSEA, per germline. The CDR3 loop reads CSVDQGQGAAGELFF. The CDR3 DNA is TGCAGCGTTGACCAGGGACAGGGGGCCGCCGGGGAGCTGTTTTTT.

This sequence joins TRBV6-5 and TRBJ1-1; 9 bases map to TRBD1. V shed 4 bases, J shed 3 bases, and the junction held 0 bases outside the gene matches. Looked up from germline, CDR1 is MNHEY and CDR2 is SVGAGI. This CDR3 is 13 amino acids long. CDR3 amino acids: CASSWTGDTEAFF. The CDR3, as DNA: TGTGCCAGCAGTTGGACAGGGGACACTGAAGCTTTCTTT.

The gene calls are TRBV11-2 and TRBJ1-1, with 7 bases identical to TRBD1. Trimming cost V 2 bases and J 4 bases; bases outside gene matches: 4. The CDR3 totals 14 residues. The germline CDR1 and CDR2 sequences are SGHAT and FQNNGV. The CDR3 region has the DNA TGTGCCAGCAGCTTAAACAGGGGAGGCACTGAAGCTTTCTTT. This sequence encodes CASSLNRGGTEAFF.

The CDR3 coding sequence is TGCGCCAGCAGCGTCAGCGGGGGGGAGACAGATACGCAGTATTTT. It yields the protein CASSVSGGETDTQYF. The chain is built from TRBV4-1 and TRBJ2-3; 10 nucleotides match TRBD2. Looked up from germline, CDR1 is MGHRA and CDR2 is YSYEKL. The CDR3 has 15 amino acids. The V and J ends lost 5 bases and 3 bases, in that order; junction bases with no gene match: 5.

CDR3 protein: CASRDSSGNTIYF. The CDR3 DNA reads TGTGCCAGCCGGGACAGCTCTGGAAACACCATATATTTT. The chain couples TRBV3-1 (or the pseudogene TRBV3-2) to TRBJ1-3; 7 bases fit TRBD1. V lost 8 bases to trimming and J lost 0 bases; unmatched junction nucleotides: 1. In germline, CDR1 is LGHDT, CDR2 YNNKEL (reference sequence). The CDR3 is 13 residues long.

The genes are TRBV10-3 and TRBJ1-2, with no clear D. Looked up from germline, CDR1 is ENHRY and CDR2 is SYGVKD. This CDR3 is 15 amino acids long. V lost 0 bases and J lost 8, with 16 bases in between. CDR3 loop: CAISESTGRAGGYTF. The CDR3 bases are TGTGCCATCAGTGAGTCGACTGGGAGGGCAGGAGGCTACACCTTC.

The chain employs TRBV19 and TRBJ1-1, with 8 bases identical to TRBD1. J gave up 5 bases and V 6 bases, and 11 bases lay outside the gene matches. This CDR3 contains 15 residues. CDR1 and CDR2 from the germline V gene are LNHDA and SQIVND (reference sequence). The CDR3 loop is CASSQSPGGETEAFF. CDR3 DNA sequence: TGTGCCAGTAGCCAAAGCCCAGGGGGCGAGACTGAAGCTTTCTTT.

This clone appeared a few times. The J gene is TRBJ2-7, the V gene TRBV5-3; 7 nucleotides line up with TRBD1. TRBV5-3 belongs to the ORF category, with a function that is uncertain. J gave up 1 base and V 1 base, and 5 bases lay outside the gene matches. The CDR3 totals 15 residues. In DNA, the CDR3 is TGTGCCAGAAGCTTGACAGGGGCCCTATCCTACGAGCAGTACTTC. This encodes CARSLTGALSYEQYF.

The J gene is TRBJ2-3, the V gene TRBV9; D unresolved. Looked up from germline, CDR1 is SGDLS and CDR2 is YYNGEE. Trimming removed 2 bases from V and 4 bases from J, with 8 bases in between. The CDR3 sequence is 13 residues long. CDR3 sequence (DNA): TGTGCCAGCAGCGTCGCTGAGGCAGATACGCAGTATTTT. The encoded protein is CASSVAEADTQYF. Combining the CDR3 with reference TRBV9 and TRBJ2-3 gives the whole variable domain DSGVTQTPKHLITATGQRVTLRCSPRSGDLSVYWYQQSLDQGLQFLIQYYNGEERAKGNILERFSAQQFPDLHSELNLSSLELGDSALYFCASSVAEADTQYFGPGTRLTVL.

This clone was seen a handful of times. V is TRBV29-1 and J is TRBJ1-1; D uncertain. CDR1 is SQVTM, CDR2 ANQGSEA, per germline. Trimming took off 7 bases at V and 1 base at J, with 7 bases between the two ends. The CDR3 length is 11 residues. The CDR3 region is CSARRNTEAFF. The CDR3 DNA reads as TGCAGCGCACGGAGGAACACTGAAGCTTTCTTT.

V gene TRBV29-1 combines with J gene TRBJ2-7; perhaps TRBD1 as D (5 bases). V lost 4 bases to trimming and J lost 2 bases, with 21 bases between them. The germline V gene has CDR1 SQVTM and CDR2 ANQGSEA. The CDR3 extends over 16 amino acids. CDR3 protein: CSVGAGQGMNTYEQYF. For the CDR3, the DNA is TGCAGCGTTGGCGCCGGCCAGGGAATGAATACCTACGAGCAGTACTTC.

This chain connects TRBV19 to TRBJ1-1, with D possibly TRBD1 on 6 matching bases. The V end was cut by 7 bases, the J end by 2 bases, with 14 bases between. Looked up from germline, CDR1 is LNHDA and CDR2 is SQIVND (reference sequence). The CDR3 runs to 14 residues. CDR3 region: CASKRGGVNTEAFF. The CDR3 coding sequence is TGTGCCAGTAAGAGAGGGGGAGTAAACACTGAAGCTTTCTTT.